The 29 T cell receptor beta chains given below trace back to one sample, sequenced in a study of molecular identifiers for immune sequencing clone quantification. MiXCR, applied by TCRdb to the PCR reads, yields one record per CDR3 protein. The sample carries some 680,000 distinct CDR3 sequences, 25% recorded once. The specimen was naive CD8+ T cells from blood, with Jurkat cell RNA spiked in. Subset specified: FACS-sorted CD8+CD4-CCR7+CD45RA+ naive T cells. All receptors derive from a human donor in good health. Some libraries in this study had Jurkat cell RNA spiked in.

This chain uses TRBV3-1 with TRBJ2-7; the match to TRBD1 covers 12 bases. V gave up 4 bases and J gave up 6 bases; unmatched junction bases: 13. Looked up from germline, CDR1 is LGHDT and CDR2 is YNNKEL (reference sequence). The CDR3 contains 17 residues. The CDR3 spells CASSPRSLGQGASEQYF. CDR3 coding DNA: TGTGCCAGCAGCCCCAGAAGTTTGGGACAGGGGGCGTCCGAGCAGTACTTC.

This clonotype was counted only a few times. This rearrangement joins TRBV27 to TRBJ2-3; 11 nucleotides align to TRBD2. The CDR3 runs to 17 residues. The germline CDR1 and CDR2 sequences are MNHEY and SMNVEV (reference sequence). V trimming: 3 bases; J trimming: 3 bases; junction bases outside the gene matches: 8. Here the CDR3 reads CASSLLGLAGGTDTQYF. DNA for the CDR3: TGTGCCAGCAGTTTGCTTGGGCTAGCGGGAGGTACAGATACGCAGTATTTT.

The rearrangement links TRBV12-3 or TRBV12-4 to TRBJ2-3; tentatively, D is TRBD2 (6 bases). The V end was cut by 5 bases, the J end by 2 bases, with 11 bases between. The CDR3 is made up of 14 amino acids. In DNA form, the CDR3 reads TGTGCCAGCAGTCTATGGACTACCACAGATACGCAGTATTTT. It translates to CASSLWTTTDTQYF.

V and J are TRBV7-8 and TRBJ2-7; weak D call: TRBD2 (6 bases). This CDR3 region has 15 residues. Trimming took off 5 bases at V and 2 bases at J, with 16 bases between the two ends. From germline, CDR1 is SGHVS and CDR2 FQNEAQ. The CDR3, as DNA: TGTGCCAGCAGCACCGAGGTGGTAGCGGCCTACGAGCAGTACTTC. This gives the protein CASSTEVVAAYEQYF.

Turning to this clonotype: This could be a read error, since a much larger clone is one nucleotide away. No conserved phenylalanine or tryptophan is present at the end of the CDR3, so a read error is the likely explanation. The DNA of the CDR3 is TGTGCCAGCAGCCCTAGCGGACTGCTCGATACGCAGTATCTT. Encoded protein: CASSPSGLLDTQYL. The chain has TRBV5-3 and TRBJ2-3; 7 nucleotides align to TRBD2. TRBV5-3 has ORF status, its function being uncertain. V shed 8 bases and J 6 bases; nucleotides not matched to a gene: 12. The CDR3 extends over 14 amino acids.

This clonotype occurred a few times. This chain joins TRBV7-9 and TRBJ2-3; D assignment may be TRBD1 or TRBD2 (6 bases each). The V gene lost 4 bases and the J gene lost 4 bases, with 18 bases spanning the gap. The germline V gene encodes CDR1 SEHNR and CDR2 FQNEAQ (reference sequence). The CDR3 is made up of 16 amino acids. CDR3 in amino acids: CASSSGAGFLPDTQYF. CDR3 DNA sequence: TGTGCCAGCAGCTCAGGGGCGGGGTTTCTGCCAGATACGCAGTATTTT.

Regarding this clonotype: This may be a read error: a much more frequent sequence differs by one nucleotide. The chain combines TRBV4-3 with TRBJ2-5; unclear D gene. Germline loops: CDR1 LGHNA, CDR2 YSLEER. The CDR3 has 15 amino acids. CDR3 loop: CASSQDLTRAETRYF. In nucleotides, the CDR3 is TGCGCCAGCAGCCAAGATCTCACCAGAGCCGAGACCCGGTACTTC.

This clonotype is a singleton in its sample. Germline and junction disagree at one end, which may indicate a read error. The V call is TRBV7-2, the J call TRBJ2-3; perhaps TRBD2 as D (6 bases). There are 16 residues in the CDR3. Germline CDR1 is SGHTA and CDR2 is FQGNSA. This CDR3 is CASSLAHGGLTDTQYF. CDR3 DNA: TGTGCCAGCAGCTTAGCTCATGGGGGGTTAACAGATACGCAATATTTT.

Many counts were recorded for this clonotype. CDR3 bases: TGTGCCAGCAGCTCCGGGGTGGGCTCTGGAAACACCATATATTTT. This sequence encodes CASSSGVGSGNTIYF. The V call is TRBV7-9, the J call TRBJ1-3; D not certain. The CDR3 has 15 amino acids. The germline gives CDR1 SEHNR, CDR2 FQNEAQ (reference sequence). Trimming stripped 4 bases from V and 0 bases from J, with 10 bases between.

With respect to this clonotype: It may be a read error: a sequence one base away is much more abundant. The rearrangement joins TRBV5-6 to TRBJ2-2; tentative D call: TRBD1 (7 bases). The CDR3 is made up of 13 amino acids. Germline CDR1 and CDR2: SGHDT and YYEEEE. CDR3 loop: CASSYGTAGGLFF. In DNA, the CDR3 is TGTGCCAGCAGCTACGGGACAGCCGGGGGGCTGTTTTTT. The variable domain in full, with the rest retrieved from reference TRBV5-6 and TRBJ2-2, is DAGVTQSPTHLIKTRGQQVTLRCSPKSGHDTVSWYQQALGQGPQFIFQYYEEEERQRGNFPDRFSGHQFPNYSSELNVNALLLGDSALYLCASSYGTAGGLFFGEGSRLTVL.

This clonotype was detected many times. The V gene is TRBV4-1, the J gene TRBJ2-5, with D hard to call. CDR3 size: 14 residues. V was trimmed by 1 base and J by 5 bases, leaving 11 bases between them. The germline V gene encodes CDR1 MGHRA and CDR2 YSYEKL. Here the CDR3 reads CASSQAMGSETQYF. The CDR3 nucleotides are TGCGCCAGCAGCCAAGCCATGGGGTCGGAGACCCAGTACTTC.

A note on this clonotype: A much larger clone differs from this one at a single base, so this may be a read error. The rearrangement joins TRBV12-3 or TRBV12-4 to TRBJ2-7, with D possibly being TRBD1 (6 bases). This CDR3 spans 12 amino acids. V lost 8 bases and J 7 bases, leaving 15 bases between the germline ends. The CDR3 loop is CASRDRSEEQYF. CDR3 coding DNA: TGTGCCAGCCGCGACAGGAGTGAAGAGCAGTACTTC.

As concerns this clonotype: The junction shows a germline mismatch at one end, possibly a read error. The chain employs TRBV19 and TRBJ2-3, with a tentative D call TRBD2 (6 bases). CDR3 size: 16 residues. Germline V gene sequence: CDR1 LNHDA, CDR2 SQIVND (reference sequence). The chain's CDR3 is CASSDRLVTSIDTQYF. The CDR3, as DNA: TGTGCCAGTAGTGATCGACTGGTTACTAGCATAGATACGCAGTATTTT.

This clonotype showed up many times. The CDR3 sequence is CASSALVNEQFF. The CDR3 DNA reads as TGTGCCAGCAGTGCCCTAGTGAATGAGCAGTTCTTC. The chain combines TRBV25-1 with TRBJ2-1; D is unresolved. This CDR3 is built from 12 residues. CDR1 MGHDK and CDR2 SYGVNS come from the germline V gene. Deletions cut 4 bases from V and 7 bases from J, with 8 bases between.

This clonotype was observed a few times. CDR3 nucleotides: TGTGCCAGCAGCTTGTACCGGGGAGCGGATGGCTACACCTTC. Encoded protein: CASSLYRGADGYTF. The chain joins TRBV5-4 to TRBJ1-2; D call uncertain. Trimming removed 1 base from V and 6 bases from J, with 13 bases in between. Germline V gives CDR1 SGHNT, CDR2 YYREEE (reference sequence). CDR3 size: 14 residues.

With respect to this clonotype: A junction end diverges from the germline sequence, so it may reflect a read error. J is TRBJ2-7 and V is TRBV7-9; 11 nucleotides agree with TRBD2. This CDR3 comprises 16 residues. Per germline, CDR1 SEHNR and CDR2 FQNEAQ (reference sequence). This CDR3 reads CASGLAWTSGSSEQYF. CDR3 in DNA: TGTGCCAGCGGCTTAGCGTGGACTAGCGGGTCTTCTGAGCAGTACTTC. Variable domain in full (rest from reference TRBV7-9 and TRBJ2-7): DTGVSQNPRHKITKRGQNVTFRCDPISEHNRLYWYRQTLGQGPEFLTYFQNEAQLEKSRLLSDRFSAERPKGSFSTLEIQRTEQGDSAMYLCASGLAWTSGSSEQYFGPGTRLTVT.

Worth noting for this clonotype: A much bigger clone sits one base away, suggesting this may be a read error. This sequence joins TRBV5-4 and TRBJ2-5, with D unclear. The V gene lost 7 bases and the J gene lost 2 bases, with 12 bases spanning the gap. Germline V gene sequence: CDR1 SGHNT, CDR2 YYREEE (reference sequence). CDR3 length equals 13 residues. The CDR3 spells CASAAGWQETQYF. For the CDR3, the DNA is TGTGCCAGCGCCGCCGGGTGGCAAGAGACCCAGTACTTC.

Of note for this clonotype: A clone one base away is much larger, so this may be a read error. The chain is built from TRBV4-3 and TRBJ2-1; 7 nucleotides align to TRBD2. CDR1 and CDR2 (germline): LGHNA, YSLEER. V was clipped by 1 base and J by 6 bases; unmatched bases: 9. The CDR3 is 16 amino acids. Written as DNA, the CDR3 is TGCGCCAGCAGCCAAGTCCCGCGGGAGTCCCGCAATGAGCAGTTCTTC. It encodes CASSQVPRESRNEQFF.

Turning to this clonotype: This may come from a read error, since a much larger clone is one base off. The chain joins TRBV28 to TRBJ2-7, with D hard to call. The CDR3 sequence is 14 residues long. CDR1 MDHEN and CDR2 SYDVKM come from the germline V gene. CDR3 sequence: CASGLFARAYEQYF. The CDR3 DNA follows: TGTGCCAGCGGTTTATTTGCGAGAGCCTACGAGCAGTACTTC.

This clonotype was detected ten times or more. The genes are TRBV6-1 and TRBJ1-5; 8 bases line up with TRBD1. V was clipped by 3 bases and J by 1 base; unmatched bases: 8. The CDR3 extends over 17 amino acids. Looked up from germline, CDR1 is MNHNS and CDR2 is SASEGT. The CDR3, as DNA: TGTGCCAGCAGTGAGAGACAGGGGAGCTGGAGCAATCAGCCCCAGCATTTT. Its translation: CASSERQGSWSNQPQHF.

This clonotype has more than one count but fewer than ten. The chain couples TRBV27 to TRBJ2-1, with a possible D match to TRBD2 (5 bases). The CDR3 is 21 residues long. Germline V gene sequence: CDR1 MNHEY, CDR2 SMNVEV (reference sequence). V was clipped by 3 bases and J by 0 bases, with 27 bases between them. The CDR3 loop reads CASSLYPPSSPGSLSYNEQFF. CDR3 sequence (DNA): TGTGCCAGCAGTTTGTACCCCCCGTCATCACCGGGGAGTCTCTCCTACAATGAGCAGTTCTTC.

This clonotype was seen at least ten times. The rearrangement joins TRBV4-1 to TRBJ2-7, with 7 bases aligning to TRBD1. The CDR3 is 16 amino acids. CDR1 MGHRA and CDR2 YSYEKL come from the germline V gene. Trimming cost V 0 bases and J 1 base; bases outside gene matches: 6. For the CDR3, the DNA is TGCGCCAGCAGCCAAGATAAGGGGACAGCGTCCTACGAGCAGTACTTC. Its translation is CASSQDKGTASYEQYF.

The sample holds one count of this clonotype. V usage is TRBV3-1 and J usage is TRBJ2-7; possibly TRBD1 for D (6 bases). Germline V lookup: CDR1 LGHDT, CDR2 YNNKEL (reference sequence). This CDR3 has 14 residues. Deletions cut 2 bases from V and 2 bases from J, with 10 bases between. The CDR3 reads CASSQWDTPYEQYF. CDR3 coding DNA: TGTGCCAGCAGCCAATGGGACACCCCCTACGAGCAGTACTTC.

This chain connects TRBV7-9 to TRBJ2-1; possible D gene TRBD1, 6 bases. The CDR3 runs to 13 residues. CDR1 is SEHNR and CDR2 is FQNEAQ in the germline V gene (reference sequence). V was pared by 3 bases and J by 12 bases, with 15 bases between. This chain's CDR3 is CASSFSALGAQFF. CDR3 nucleotide sequence: TGTGCCAGCAGCTTCTCCGCATTGGGGGCGCAGTTCTTC.

This rearrangement joins TRBV6-2 or TRBV6-3 to TRBJ2-3; weak D call: TRBD1 (5 bases). Trimming left V 1 base short and J 3 bases short, with 11 bases between. The germline V gene encodes CDR1 MNHEY and CDR2 SVGEGT. The CDR3 contains 15 residues. The CDR3 sequence: CASSYWGFGTDTQYF. The DNA for the CDR3 is TGTGCCAGCAGTTACTGGGGCTTTGGGACAGATACGCAGTATTTT.

This clonotype was counted many times. The CDR3 sequence is CASSGGQDRGNQPQHF. CDR3 in DNA: TGTGCCAGCAGTGGAGGACAGGATCGAGGCAATCAGCCCCAGCATTTT. The chain uses TRBV2 and TRBJ1-5, with 7 bases fitting TRBD1. This CDR3 is 16 amino acids long. From germline, CDR1 is SNHLY and CDR2 FYNNEI. V lost 4 bases to trimming and J lost 2 bases; unmatched junction nucleotides: 8.

The sample holds many counts of this clonotype. The V and J genes are TRBV6-2 or TRBV6-3 and TRBJ1-1; D uncertain. The germline V and J ends were trimmed by 6 bases and 5 bases, with 25 bases remaining between them. CDR1 and CDR2 from the germline V gene are MNHEY and SVGEGT. This CDR3 comprises 17 residues. CDR3 bases: TGTGCCAGCAGCCGCGGGCTACACAAGATCTTACGGACTGAAGCTTTCTTT. It encodes CASSRGLHKILRTEAFF.

A word on this clonotype: A much larger clone is a single base away; this may be a read error. The chain joins TRBV5-1 to TRBJ2-1; D is unclear. V lost 8 bases and J lost 0, with 9 bases in between. CDR1 SGHRS and CDR2 YFSETQ come from the germline V gene. CDR3 length equals 13 residues. The CDR3 here is CASTSNSYNEQFF. CDR3 bases: TGCGCCAGTACATCAAACTCCTACAATGAGCAGTTCTTC.

The chain employs TRBV11-2 and TRBJ1-6, with D unresolved. This CDR3 region has 16 residues. Germline V gene data show CDR1 as SGHAT and CDR2 as FQNNGV. V lost 5 bases, J lost 9 bases, and 20 bases lay in between. CDR3 region: CASSRTSTPVGSPLHF. DNA of the CDR3: TGTGCCAGCAGCCGAACTAGTACTCCGGTTGGTTCACCCCTCCACTTT.